Described below is a single T cell receptor beta chain sequence and its context. Authors' data handling: Using reference gene primer amplification, nucleated cell counts were estimated. Method: immunoSEQ multiplex PCR; TCRdb's copy keeps in-frame clones and lacks some. The D gene and trimming were derived from the DNA, and the V and J assignments and clone size from that table. The sample shows over 85,000 clones, 80% to 95% of them seen only once. The sample belongs to a study of blood T cell repertoires in COVID-19. Overall study: Sources were T cells, B-cell-depleted T cells, or PBMCs; the material itself was cDNA or gDNA.

Seattle-derived patients entered the study during active infection and were followed longitudinally. The trim removed 6 bases at V and 4 bases at J, leaving 7 bases unmatched. The germline V gene has CDR1 SNHLY and CDR2 FYNNEI. The CDR3 sequence is 14 residues long. V and J are TRBV2 and TRBJ1-2, with 8 bases identical to TRBD1. The material sequenced was peripheral blood. The clonotype was recovered from a woman between 50 and 59 years old with COVID-19, enrolled during active disease. For the CDR3, the DNA is TGTGCCAGCAGCCTCCCGGGACAGGCCTATGGCTACACCTTC. This codes for CASSLPGQAYGYTF.